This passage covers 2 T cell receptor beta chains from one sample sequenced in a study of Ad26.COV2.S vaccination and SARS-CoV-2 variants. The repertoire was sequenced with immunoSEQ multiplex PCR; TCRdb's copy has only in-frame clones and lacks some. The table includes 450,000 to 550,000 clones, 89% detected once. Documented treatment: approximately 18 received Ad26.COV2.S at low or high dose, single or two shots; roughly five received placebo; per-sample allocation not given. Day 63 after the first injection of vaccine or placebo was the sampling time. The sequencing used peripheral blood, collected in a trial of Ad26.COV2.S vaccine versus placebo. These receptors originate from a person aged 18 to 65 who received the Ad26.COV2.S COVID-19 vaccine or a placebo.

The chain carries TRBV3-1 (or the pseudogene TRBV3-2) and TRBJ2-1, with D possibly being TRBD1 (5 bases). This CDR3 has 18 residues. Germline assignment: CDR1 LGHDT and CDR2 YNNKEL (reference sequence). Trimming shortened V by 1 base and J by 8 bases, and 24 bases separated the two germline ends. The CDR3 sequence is CASSQVTRSRGLLYEQFF. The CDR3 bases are TGTGCCAGCAGCCAAGTAACTCGTTCTAGGGGTCTTCTCTATGAGCAGTTCTTC.

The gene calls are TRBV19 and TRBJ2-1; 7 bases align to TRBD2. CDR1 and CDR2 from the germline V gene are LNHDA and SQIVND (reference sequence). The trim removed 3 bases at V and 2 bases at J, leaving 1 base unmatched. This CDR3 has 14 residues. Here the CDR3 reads CASSMGGAYNEQFF. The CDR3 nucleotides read TGTGCCAGTAGTATGGGGGGGGCCTACAATGAGCAGTTCTTC.